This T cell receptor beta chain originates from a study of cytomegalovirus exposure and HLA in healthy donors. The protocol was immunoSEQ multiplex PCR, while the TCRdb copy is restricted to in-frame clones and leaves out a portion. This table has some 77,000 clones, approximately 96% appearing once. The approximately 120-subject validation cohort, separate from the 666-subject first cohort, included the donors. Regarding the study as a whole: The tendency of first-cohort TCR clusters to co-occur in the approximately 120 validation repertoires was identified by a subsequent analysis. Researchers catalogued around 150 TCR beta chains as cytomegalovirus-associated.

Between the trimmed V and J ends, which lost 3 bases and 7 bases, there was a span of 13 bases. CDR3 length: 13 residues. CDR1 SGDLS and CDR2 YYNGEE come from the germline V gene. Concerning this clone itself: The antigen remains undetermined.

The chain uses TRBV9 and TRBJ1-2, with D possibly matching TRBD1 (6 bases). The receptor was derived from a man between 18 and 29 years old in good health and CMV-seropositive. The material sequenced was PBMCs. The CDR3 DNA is TGTGCCAGCAGCGCGATACAGGGAGCTGGCTACACCTTC. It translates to CASSAIQGAGYTF.